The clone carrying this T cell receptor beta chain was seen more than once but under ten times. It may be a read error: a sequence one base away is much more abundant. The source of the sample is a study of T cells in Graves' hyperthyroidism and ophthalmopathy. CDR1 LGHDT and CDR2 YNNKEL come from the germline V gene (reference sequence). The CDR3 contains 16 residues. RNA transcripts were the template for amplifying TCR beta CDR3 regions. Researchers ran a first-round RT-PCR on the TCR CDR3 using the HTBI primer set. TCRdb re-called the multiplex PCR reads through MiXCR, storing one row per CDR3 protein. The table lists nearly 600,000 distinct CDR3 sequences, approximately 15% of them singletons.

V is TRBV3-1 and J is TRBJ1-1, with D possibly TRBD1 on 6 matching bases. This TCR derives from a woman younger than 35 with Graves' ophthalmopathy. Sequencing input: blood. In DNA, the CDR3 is TGTGCCAACAGCCAAGGCGATGGGGGGGCTCGAACTGAAGCTTTCTTT. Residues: CANSQGDGGARTEAFF.